This is a list of T cell receptor beta chains from one sample in a study of technical replicates of blood from a few donors. Sequencing used immunoSEQ multiplex PCR; TCRdb keeps in-frame clones, though not all of them. There are about 59,000 clones in the sample; around nine tenths occur only once, and 4% to 6.5% lies in the top ten. The sample consisted of PBMCs. The receptors were gathered from a human donor in good health. Some clones in this sample may be carry-over from other donors' samples. CDR3s include the opening cysteine and the closing phenylalanine or tryptophan. A D gene is named only where the DNA matches it firmly. Clone sizes are given selectively: once, few, many, or a class where the clone is expanded.

>TRBJ2-3|TRBV11-2|-|-
CASSPPWPMGSGTDTQYF
TGTGCCAGCAGCCCCCCCTGGCCGATGGGGAGCGGCACAGATACGCAGTATTTT
>TRBJ1-3|TRBV7-9|TRBD1|-
CASSLFARQGRNTIYF
TGTGCCAGCAGCTTATTCGCGCGACAGGGGAGAAACACCATATATTTT
>TRBJ2-3|TRBV5-1|-|once
CASSPEDLGATQYF
TGCGCCAGCAGCCCGGAAGATCTAGGAGCTACGCAGTATTTT
>TRBJ2-5|TRBV4-3|TRBD2|-
CASSQEILAGGLVETQYF
TGCGCCAGCAGCCAAGAGATCTTAGCGGGGGGGCTAGTTGAGACCCAGTACTTC
>TRBJ2-7|TRBV19|-|-
CAWRVPSSYEQYF
TGTGCCTGGAGGGTCCCTAGCTCCTACGAGCAGTACTTC
>TRBJ1-5|TRBV7-9|-|-
CASSHVRDF
TGTGCCAGCAGCCACGTCCGGGATTTT
>TRBJ2-3|TRBV2|-|-
CASQTTDTQYF
TGTGCCAGCCAAACTACAGATACGCAGTATTTT
>TRBJ2-6|TRBV7-9|-|-
CASSLGGAGANVLTF
TGTGCCAGCAGCTTAGGGGGGGCTGGGGCCAACGTCCTGACTTTC
>TRBJ2-7|TRBV15|TRBD2|-
CAAGREGLYEQYF
TGTGCCGCTGGGCGGGAGGGCCTCTACGAGCAGTACTTC
>TRBJ1-1|TRBV7-2|TRBD1|-
CASSLDRVSTEAFF
TGTGCCAGCAGCTTGGACAGGGTGTCCACTGAAGCTTTCTTT
>TRBJ2-1|TRBV25-1|TRBD1|-
CASSRDRGINEQFF
TGTGCCAGCAGCCGGGACAGGGGGATCAATGAGCAGTTCTTC
>TRBJ2-1|TRBV5-4|TRBD1|-
CATEDRTNEQFF
TGTGCCACCGAGGACAGGACGAATGAGCAGTTCTTC
>TRBJ2-1|TRBV5-1|TRBD2|-
CASSLYTRLAGTYNEQFF
TGCGCCAGCAGCTTATACACAAGACTAGCGGGTACCTACAATGAGCAGTTCTTC
>TRBJ2-5|TRBV6-1|TRBD2|-
CASRGTTGGETQYF
TGTGCCAGCAGAGGGACTACCGGTGGAGAGACCCAGTACTTC
>TRBJ2-3|TRBV20-1|-|once
CSARGSGTQYF
TGCAGTGCTAGGGGGAGTGGTACGCAGTATTTT
>TRBJ2-7|TRBV7-2|TRBD2|-
CASALGGGPYEQYF
TGTGCCAGCGCCTTGGGGGGGGGACCCTACGAGCAGTACTTC
>TRBJ2-7|TRBV5-4|TRBD1|-
CASSIRGQGLEQYF
TGTGCCAGCAGCATACGAGGACAGGGGCTCGAGCAGTACTTC
>TRBJ1-2|TRBV30|-|-
CAWSPGGTIYGYTF
TGTGCCTGGAGTCCCGGGGGGACCATCTATGGCTACACCTTC
>TRBJ2-7|TRBV10-3|TRBD1|-
CAISGDRGPYEQYF
TGTGCCATCAGTGGGGACAGGGGACCCTACGAGCAGTACTTC
>TRBJ1-5|TRBV2|TRBD1|-
CASRGTGYSNQPQHF
TGTGCCAGCAGGGGGACAGGTTATAGCAATCAGCCCCAGCATTTT
>TRBJ2-2|TRBV7-9|-|-
CASSLVGHPNTGELFF
TGTGCCAGCAGCTTAGTGGGACACCCGAACACCGGGGAGCTGTTTTTT
>TRBJ2-5|TRBV15|-|-
CATRRGAGETQYF
TGTGCCACCAGACGGGGGGCTGGGGAGACCCAGTACTTC
>TRBJ1-2|TRBV13|-|few
CASSLEGQANYGYTF
TGTGCCAGCAGCTTAGAGGGGCAGGCGAACTATGGCTACACCTTC
>TRBJ1-1|TRBV18|-|-
CASSPSGGRTEAFF
TGTGCCAGCTCACCTTCGGGGGGGAGGACTGAAGCTTTCTTT
>TRBJ2-7|TRBV2|-|-
CASRMAGRGWEQYF
TGTGCCAGCAGAATGGCAGGGCGAGGATGGGAGCAGTACTTC
>TRBJ2-1|TRBV4-2|TRBD2|-
CASSHGTSGGPRHEQFF
TGTGCCAGCAGCCATGGGACTAGCGGAGGTCCGCGTCATGAGCAGTTCTTC
>TRBJ2-7|TRBV6-5|-|-
CASSKTGLEQYF
TGTGCCAGCAGTAAGACAGGTTTGGAGCAGTACTTC
>TRBJ2-7|TRBV7-2|-|-
CASSFVGGPGSEQYF
TGTGCCAGCAGCTTTGTCGGGGGGCCGGGTTCCGAGCAGTACTTC
>TRBJ2-2|TRBV4-3|TRBD2|-
CASSLSPEGLAGVGELFF
TGCGCCAGCAGCCTTTCACCCGAGGGACTAGCGGGAGTCGGGGAGCTGTTTTTT
>TRBJ1-6|TRBV2|-|-
CASSQDRGLFSYNSPLHF
TGTGCCAGTTCTCAAGACCGGGGTCTTTTCTCCTATAATTCACCCCTCCACTTT
>TRBJ2-3|TRBV5-1|TRBD2|-
CASSLGLAGGFTDTQYF
TGCGCCAGCAGCCTAGGACTAGCGGGGGGATTCACAGATACGCAGTATTTT
>TRBJ2-7|TRBV18|-|once
CASSPGQIYEQYF
TGTGCCAGCTCACCAGGACAAATCTACGAGCAGTACTTC
>TRBJ1-2|TRBV11-2|-|-
CASSLGAGQIYGYTF
TGTGCCAGCAGCTTAGGGGCAGGACAAATCTATGGCTACACCTTC
>TRBJ1-4|TRBV7-8|-|few
CASSHRRVGGEKLFF
TGTGCCAGCAGCCATCGCCGAGTGGGGGGGGAAAAACTGTTTTTT
>TRBJ1-1|TRBV5-6|TRBD1|few
CASSWDRANTEAFF
TGTGCCAGCAGTTGGGACAGGGCAAACACTGAAGCTTTCTTT
>TRBJ1-5|TRBV2|TRBD1|-
CASSERQGANQPQHF
TGTGCCAGCAGTGAGAGACAGGGGGCAAATCAGCCCCAGCATTTT
>TRBJ2-2|TRBV5-1|TRBD2|-
CASSLTAGGPTGELFF
TGCGCCAGCAGCTTGACGGCGGGAGGTCCCACCGGGGAGCTGTTTTTT
>TRBJ1-5|TRBV6-1|-|-
CASSEPRGIGNQPQHF
TGTGCCAGCAGTGAACCCAGGGGTATCGGCAATCAGCCCCAGCATTTT
>TRBJ2-3|TRBV7-2|-|-
CASSQAVGTDTQYF
TGTGCCAGCAGCCAGGCCGTCGGCACAGATACGCAGTATTTT
>TRBJ2-7|TRBV10-3|TRBD2|few
CAISDTSDYEQYF
TGTGCCATCAGTGATACTAGCGACTACGAGCAGTACTTC
>TRBJ2-1|TRBV5-4|TRBD2|-
CASSLGQWRGGDEQFF
TGTGCCAGCAGCTTGGGACAGTGGCGGGGGGGCGATGAGCAGTTCTTC
>TRBJ2-7|TRBV9|-|-
CASSPHVSGSSYEQYF
TGTGCCAGCAGCCCGCACGTCTCGGGATCCTCCTACGAGCAGTACTTC
>TRBJ2-7|TRBV6-5|TRBD1|-
CASSYSTGGPYEQYF
TGTGCCAGCAGTTACTCGACAGGGGGCCCCTACGAGCAGTACTTC
>TRBJ2-2|TRBV6-6|TRBD2|-
CASYGADRGGTGELFF
TGTGCCAGCTACGGGGCAGACCGGGGGGGCACCGGGGAGCTGTTTTTT
>TRBJ1-2|TRBV5-4|-|-
CASSLYIGLGSGYTF
TGTGCCAGCAGCTTGTACATCGGCCTAGGAAGTGGCTACACCTTC
>TRBJ1-1|TRBV11-2|TRBD1|-
CASSFPRTGRYTEAFF
TGTGCCAGCAGCTTCCCTCGGACAGGGCGTTACACTGAAGCTTTCTTT
>TRBJ2-3|TRBV15|-|-
CATSRDDLGTQYF
TGTGCCACCAGCAGAGATGACTTAGGTACGCAGTATTTT